The present entry profiles one T cell receptor beta chain with its context. These data belong to a study of blood T cells in healthy people across ages. The authors ran a second PCR of about 6 to 11 cycles using a sample-barcoded 5' primer and a J-beta primer mix. MiXCR was run by TCRdb on the 5' RACE reads, yielding one entry per CDR3 protein. Altogether about 1.1 million distinct CDR3 sequences are present, 30% to 40% being singletons, with the ten largest covering around 13%. The CDR3 covers 13 residues. Germline V gene lookup returns CDR1 SEHNR and CDR2 FQNEAQ (reference sequence). The V gene lost 6 bases and the J gene lost 0 bases, with 8 bases spanning the gap. Every donor contributed 7.5 to 10 milliliters of peripheral blood by blood draw.

This chain links TRBV7-9 with TRBJ1-1, with unresolved D. Sequencing was done on a sample of blood. The clonotype originates from a man aged 18 to 29 in good health. This CDR3 reads CASRDGMNTEAFF. In DNA, the CDR3 is TGTGCCAGCAGGGACGGGATGAACACTGAAGCTTTCTTT.